The rows below give T cell receptor beta chains drawn from one sample of a study of T cells after posttransplantation cyclophosphamide. Method: immunoSEQ multiplex PCR; TCRdb's copy keeps in-frame clones and lacks some. The table has approximately 23,000 clones, approximately 97% seen once; the top ten hold about 0.12%. Specimen: naive CD4+ T cells sorted from PBMCs. All receptors come from a man aged 45-60 years in good health, CMV-negative, and a related stem cell transplant donor. Each CDR3 is given with its conserved first and last residue. D genes are given only for firm matches. Size is stated for part of the rows, as once, few or many counts, or as a class when the clone is expanded.

D gene	clone size	V gene	J gene	CDR3 DNA	CDR3 protein
NA	NA	TRBV5-1	TRBJ2-7	TGCGCCAGCAGCCCACGGGGAGAGATTTCCTACGAGCAGTACTTC	CASSPRGEISYEQYF
NA	NA	TRBV7-9	TRBJ1-6	TGTGCCAGCAGAGGGGGGGGCTCCCCCCTCCACTTT	CASRGGGSPLHF
TRBD1	NA	TRBV11-1	TRBJ2-3	TGTGCCAGCACTCACCGGACAGGGAGCACAGATACGCAGTATTTT	CASTHRTGSTDTQYF
NA	NA	TRBV5-4	TRBJ1-1	TGTGCCAGCAGCTTGACGCAGGGCGGCACTGAAGCTTTCTTT	CASSLTQGGTEAFF
NA	NA	TRBV5-1	TRBJ1-1	TGCGCCAGCAGCTCGCAGGGTAACATGAACACTGAAGCTTTCTTT	CASSSQGNMNTEAFF
TRBD1	NA	TRBV19	TRBJ2-1	TGTGCCAGTAGTAAGGGACAGGGGTCCTACAATGAGCAGTTCTTC	CASSKGQGSYNEQFF
NA	NA	TRBV5-1	TRBJ2-7	TGCGCCAGCAGCCCCTACGGTGGTTTTCCTTACGAGCAGTACTTC	CASSPYGGFPYEQYF
NA	NA	TRBV4-1	TRBJ2-2	TGCGCCAGCAGCCGTGGACTACCCCTGCCCACCGGGGAGCTGTTTTTT	CASSRGLPLPTGELFF
NA	NA	TRBV7-3	TRBJ2-6	TGTGCCAGCAGCGAACAGCCTCTCTCTGGGGCCAACGTCCTGACTTTC	CASSEQPLSGANVLTF
NA	NA	TRBV7-2	TRBJ1-6	TGTGCCAGCAGTCAAATTGGCTGGACAATTTCACCCCTCCACTTT	CASSQIGWTISPLHF
NA	NA	TRBV6-5	TRBJ2-7	TGTGCCCAAGCTTACGAGCAGTACTTC	CAQAYEQYF
TRBD1	NA	TRBV19	TRBJ1-5	TGTGCCAGTAGTATGACGCACAGGGGATATAGCAATCAGCCCCAGCATTTT	CASSMTHRGYSNQPQHF
NA	NA	TRBV5-8	TRBJ2-7	TGTGCCAGCAGCTTTGACAGCTACGAGCAGTACTTC	CASSFDSYEQYF
NA	NA	TRBV7-2	TRBJ2-3	TGTGCCAGCAGCTCAACTAGGAATACGCAGTATTTT	CASSSTRNTQYF
NA	NA	TRBV6-5	TRBJ2-7	TGTGCCAGCAGCCTCGCACCAGGGGCTGGCTACGAGCAGTACTTC	CASSLAPGAGYEQYF
NA	NA	TRBV4-1	TRBJ1-1	TGCGCCAGCAGCTTTCCTCAGGGCAGGAACACTGAAGCTTTCTTT	CASSFPQGRNTEAFF
NA	NA	TRBV28	TRBJ2-2	TGTGCCAGCAGTTTTATGGGGAGTGGGAACACCGGGGAGCTGTTTTTT	CASSFMGSGNTGELFF
TRBD1	NA	TRBV19	TRBJ1-4	TGTGCCAGTAGAGGGACAGGGCGACCTTTTAATGAAAAACTGTTTTTT	CASRGTGRPFNEKLFF
NA	NA	TRBV21-1	TRBJ2-5	TGTGCCAGCAGCAAAGGGGCCGAGACCCAGTACTTC	CASSKGAETQYF
TRBD2	NA	TRBV10-1	TRBJ2-1	TGCGCCAGCAGTTCTAGCGGGAGTGGGTACAATGAGCAGTTCTTC	CASSSSGSGYNEQFF
NA	NA	TRBV7-8	TRBJ1-4	TGTGCCAGCAGCTTACGTTCCGGAGTAAGAAATGAAAAACTGTTTTTT	CASSLRSGVRNEKLFF
TRBD1	NA	TRBV7-2	TRBJ2-2	TGTGCCAGCAGCTTACAGGACAGGCGGTATACCGGGGAGCTGTTTTTT	CASSLQDRRYTGELFF
NA	NA	TRBV27	TRBJ1-1	TGTGCCAGCAGCCCCGACAGAACCCCCATGAACACTGAAGCTTTCTTT	CASSPDRTPMNTEAFF
NA	NA	TRBV9	TRBJ1-2	TGTGCCAGCAGCCCCTCGAGAGGGAACTATGGCTACACCTTC	CASSPSRGNYGYTF
TRBD2	once	TRBV7-3	TRBJ2-1	TGTGCCAGCAGCTTAACATCCGGCGGGGGCTACAATGAGCAGTTCTTC	CASSLTSGGGYNEQFF
TRBD1	NA	TRBV7-9	TRBJ1-1	TGTGCCAGCAGCTTCCAGGGGGTAAAGACTGAAGCTTTCTTT	CASSFQGVKTEAFF
NA	once	TRBV29-1	TRBJ1-3	TGCAGCGTTGCCTTTTCTGGAAACACCATATATTTT	CSVAFSGNTIYF
NA	NA	TRBV27	TRBJ1-6	TGTGCCAGCAGTTTGGGGGGGGAGGCTTATTCACCCCTCCACTTT	CASSLGGEAYSPLHF
NA	NA	TRBV2	TRBJ1-4	TGTGCCAGCAGTGTGGGAGTCGCAACTAATGAAAAACTGTTTTTT	CASSVGVATNEKLFF
TRBD2	once	TRBV5-8	TRBJ2-4	TGTGCCAGCAGCGGGGGACTAGCGGGGCCCCCGGGAGCCAAAAACATTCAGTACTTC	CASSGGLAGPPGAKNIQYF
TRBD2	once	TRBV5-6	TRBJ2-7	TGTGCCAGCAGCTTGGCCATAGGACTAGCGGGGAGCTCCTACGAGCAGTACTTC	CASSLAIGLAGSSYEQYF
NA	once	TRBV6-5	TRBJ2-3	TGTGCCAGCAGTTACTTCGGGCAGGGTGGCACAGATACGCAGTATTTT	CASSYFGQGGTDTQYF
NA	NA	TRBV29-1	TRBJ1-5	TGCAGCGTTGTTATACAGGCGGATCAGCCCCAGCATTTT	CSVVIQADQPQHF
NA	NA	TRBV5-4	TRBJ2-7	TGTGCCAGCAGCTTGGGGAGGAGGGCTTACGAGCAGTACTTC	CASSLGRRAYEQYF
NA	NA	TRBV5-1	TRBJ1-4	TGCGCCAGCAGCACCCGGGGTCCTAATGAAAAACTGTTTTTT	CASSTRGPNEKLFF
TRBD1	NA	TRBV2	TRBJ2-7	TGTGCCAGCGTCCGGGACAGGGGTTCCTACGAGCAGTACTTC	CASVRDRGSYEQYF
NA	NA	TRBV6-1	TRBJ2-3	TGTGCCAGCCGATTTCGACTCCCTAGCACAGATACGCAGTATTTT	CASRFRLPSTDTQYF
TRBD1	NA	TRBV18	TRBJ1-1	TGTGCCAGCTCACCATTCGACAGGGGGGCTGAAGCTTTCTTT	CASSPFDRGAEAFF
NA	NA	TRBV27	TRBJ1-3	TGTGCCAGCTCCTCGGAGCCTGGAAACACCATATATTTT	CASSSEPGNTIYF
NA	NA	TRBV7-8	TRBJ2-7	TGTGCCAGCAGTTCCGGGAAAATCTACGAGCAGTACTTC	CASSSGKIYEQYF